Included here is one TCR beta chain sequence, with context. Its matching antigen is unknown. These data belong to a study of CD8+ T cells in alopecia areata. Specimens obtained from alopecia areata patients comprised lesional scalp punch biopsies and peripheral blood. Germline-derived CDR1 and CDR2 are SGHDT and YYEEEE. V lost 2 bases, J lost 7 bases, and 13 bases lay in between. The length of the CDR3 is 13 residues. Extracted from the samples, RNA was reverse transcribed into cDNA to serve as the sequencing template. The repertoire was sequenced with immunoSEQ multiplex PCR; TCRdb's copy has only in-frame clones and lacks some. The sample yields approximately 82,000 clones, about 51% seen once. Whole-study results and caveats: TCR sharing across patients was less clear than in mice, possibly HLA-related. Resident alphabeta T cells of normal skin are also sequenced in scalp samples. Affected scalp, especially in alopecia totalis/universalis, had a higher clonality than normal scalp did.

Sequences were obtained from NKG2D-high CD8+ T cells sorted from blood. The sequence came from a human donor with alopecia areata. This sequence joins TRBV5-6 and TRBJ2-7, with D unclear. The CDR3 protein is CASSFGPSGEQYF. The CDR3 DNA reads TGTGCCAGCAGCTTCGGACCGTCTGGGGAGCAGTACTTC.